This TCR beta chain was recorded in a study of cytomegalovirus exposure and HLA in healthy donors (TCRdb year 2017). Background for the entire study: The approximately 710 repertoires of the first cohort and the 95 to 150 validation repertoires were produced on the same platform, according to a later analysis. To predict cytomegalovirus infection status, the study brought together high-throughput TCR immunosequencing, statistical association of individual TCRs with disease status, and machine learning. The study was designed to test whether signatures of past pathogen exposure could be identified by cataloging public T cell receptors. Along with the approximately 670-subject first cohort, a separate validation cohort of over 90 different subjects was used. Broad study findings and their caveats: It was suggested by the authors that the approach could potentially be generalized to other disease states and immunological phenotypes. Three of the identified cytomegalovirus-associated TCR beta chains were confirmed in vitro to be specific for cytomegalovirus antigens. The classifier was reported to diagnose cytomegalovirus status with high specificity and sensitivity in both the original and validation cohorts. Most TCR sequences were observed very rarely across donors, whereas some public TCRs were present in many individuals. A later analysis found that TCRs clustered in the first cohort also tended to co-occur in the roughly 110 validation repertoires, with just under 95% of cluster scores above 0. A later analysis lacked HLA typing for the validation cohort, so it scored co-occurrence in that cohort across all 120 or so repertoires. The study listed 164 TCR beta chains as associated with cytomegalovirus.

The library was generated by the immunoSEQ multiplex PCR assay. The paper's processing steps were these. A statistical classification framework was built to diagnose cytomegalovirus status from the catalog of TCR beta chain sequences. TCRdb limited this immuneACCESS table to in-frame rearrangements with V and J called. A share of clones is missing; checked studies link under half to unresolved V genes, and the rest is unexplained. V, J and clone size were drawn from that table, and D and trimming were deduced from the DNA. The table for this sample lists around 220,000 clones; approximately 80% of them were counted only once. Around 15% of the sample is held by the ten biggest clonotypes. Of note for this clone: No antigen is known for it. There are no base qualities to consult, and no much larger clone falls within one base.

Counted from cysteine to phenylalanine, this CDR3 has 13 amino acids. The DNA shown is the 39-base CDR3, in frame from base 1. CDR1 KGHSH and CDR2 LQKENI were looked up in the germline V gene. V loses 6 bases of germline sequence and J loses 7 bases, and the interval between the two ends is 16 bases. Separate from the roughly 700-subject first cohort, the validation cohort of 120 subjects was the group to which the donors belonged. This chain is built from TRBV18 and TRBJ2-7; a weak D assignment points to TRBD2 (5 bases agree). The sequencing sample was made of PBMCs. This TCR derives from a woman under 40 in good health and CMV-seropositive. At the DNA level, the sequence is TGTGCCAGCTCCCGTGACCCCGGGGTTGAGCAGTACTTC. This gives the protein CASSRDPGVEQYF.